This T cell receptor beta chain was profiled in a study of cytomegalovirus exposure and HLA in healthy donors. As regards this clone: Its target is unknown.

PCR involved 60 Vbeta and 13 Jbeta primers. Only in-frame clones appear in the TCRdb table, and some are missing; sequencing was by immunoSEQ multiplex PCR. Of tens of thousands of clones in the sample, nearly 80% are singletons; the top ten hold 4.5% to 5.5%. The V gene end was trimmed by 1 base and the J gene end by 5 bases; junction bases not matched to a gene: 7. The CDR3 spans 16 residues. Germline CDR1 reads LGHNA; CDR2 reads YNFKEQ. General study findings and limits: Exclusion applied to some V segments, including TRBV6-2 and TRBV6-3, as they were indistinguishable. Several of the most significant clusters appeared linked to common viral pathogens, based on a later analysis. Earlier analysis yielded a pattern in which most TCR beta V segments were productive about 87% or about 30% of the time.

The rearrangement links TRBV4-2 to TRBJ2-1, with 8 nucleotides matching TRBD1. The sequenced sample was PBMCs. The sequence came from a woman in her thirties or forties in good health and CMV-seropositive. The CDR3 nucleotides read TGTGCCAGCAGCCAAGTTCCCACAGGGGGGAACAATGAGCAGTTCTTC. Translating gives CASSQVPTGGNNEQFF.